This T cell receptor (beta chain) was observed in a study of neurological immune-mediated disorders. The CDR3 contains 16 residues. The germline gives CDR1 DFQATT, CDR2 SNEGSKA (reference sequence). V lost 1 base, J lost 0 bases, and 12 bases lay in between. Study-level findings and limits: No link was found between any clinical or MRI feature and the multiple sclerosis repertoire cluster.

TCRdb recomputed calls from the 5' RACE reads with MiXCR, one row per CDR3 protein. This table has over 35,000 distinct CDR3 sequences, roughly 2.5% appearing once. This clonotype has more than one count but fewer than ten. Antigen: not known. The chain employs TRBV20-1 and TRBJ1-4, with D tentatively TRBD1 (5 bases). The source is a man between 25 and 39 years old with multiple sclerosis. The specimen was PBMCs. As DNA, the CDR3 is TGCAGTGCTAGAGGTCGGGACGGGTCAACTAATGAAAAACTGTTTTTT. Residues: CSARGRDGSTNEKLFF.